This T cell receptor beta chain was identified in a study of blood T cell repertoires in COVID-19. About the research overall: Sources were T cells, B-cell-depleted T cells, or PBMCs; the material itself was cDNA or gDNA.

Patients in Seattle were enrolled during active infection, then followed longitudinally. Original handling: Amplification from reference gene primers served as the basis for estimated nucleated cell counts. TCRdb keeps only in-frame clones here, not all; method: immunoSEQ multiplex PCR. V and J calls and clone size come straight from that table; D and trimming were deduced from the DNA. The profile shows some 220,000 clones, 65% to 90% of them singletons. V was shortened by 5 bases and J by 4 bases, with 14 bases between the two germline ends. Germline V CDR1 and CDR2: MNHEY, SVGAGI. This CDR3 contains 14 residues. This clone has only a few counts.

V usage is TRBV6-5 and J usage is TRBJ1-1, with D uncertain. The specimen sequenced was peripheral blood. This TCR was recovered from a woman aged 70-85 years with COVID-19, enrolled during active disease. The CDR3 reads CASSTALGSTEAFF. The DNA for the CDR3 is TGTGCCAGCAGTACTGCCCTTGGGAGCACTGAAGCTTTCTTT.